The rows below give T cell receptor beta chains drawn from one sample of a study of shared clonotypes between healthy human individuals. Libraries were prepared by immunoSEQ multiplex PCR; TCRdb keeps only in-frame clonotypes and omits some of them. The sample records approximately 700,000 clones, 60% to 75% being singletons. The sequencing sample was made of memory CD4+ T cells sorted from blood. The receptors originated from a woman aged 30 to 39 in good health. Each CDR3 is given with its conserved first and last residue. Each record gives: J gene, clone size, V gene, D gene, CDR3 DNA, CDR3 protein. D genes are given only for firm matches. Clone size is not always given. Where it is, it says once, few, many or a class for expanded clones.

>TRBJ2-1|.|TRBV20-1|.
TGCAGTGCTAGTAGCCCAAATGAGCAGTTCTTC
CSASSPNEQFF
>TRBJ2-7|.|TRBV20-1|.
TGCAGTGCTAGAGACATCAACGAGCAGTACTTC
CSARDINEQYF
>TRBJ2-5|.|TRBV7-8|.
TGTGCCAGCAGGACGCAGTCCCAAGAGACCCAGTACTTC
CASRTQSQETQYF
>TRBJ1-1|.|TRBV2|.
TGTGCCAGCAGTGGAGACCGGGGCGAAGCTTTCTTT
CASSGDRGEAFF
>TRBJ2-1|.|TRBV1|.
TGCACCAGCAGCCAAGGACTTCTCCCCTCTGGGGCGACGCAGTTCTTC
CTSSQGLLPSGATQFF
>TRBJ2-1|.|TRBV7-9|TRBD1
TGTGCCAGCAGCTTCAGGGGGAATTCCTACAATGAGCAGTTCTTC
CASSFRGNSYNEQFF
>TRBJ2-3|.|TRBV28|.
TGTGCCAGCAGTACCTCAGGGACAGATACGCAGTATTTT
CASSTSGTDTQYF
>TRBJ2-6|.|TRBV30|TRBD1
TGTGCCTGGAGCCCCGGGACAGGGCCCTACTCTGGGGCCAACGTCCTGACTTTC
CAWSPGTGPYSGANVLTF
>TRBJ2-1|.|TRBV5-1|TRBD2
TGCGCCAGCAGCTCGGGACTAGCGGGAGGCCTGTATGCGAATGAGCAGTTCTTC
CASSSGLAGGLYANEQFF
>TRBJ2-7|.|TRBV2|.
TGTGCCAGCAGGCGACTATCCACTGGCGGGGAGCAGTACTTC
CASRRLSTGGEQYF
>TRBJ1-2|.|TRBV9|.
TGTGCCAGCAGCGTAGGAACGCCGGTTGGATATGGCTACACCTTC
CASSVGTPVGYGYTF
>TRBJ1-1|.|TRBV5-1|.
TGCGCCAGCAGCCCCGGAGTAGGACAGAGCATGAACACTGAAGCTTTCTTT
CASSPGVGQSMNTEAFF
>TRBJ1-1|few|TRBV11-2|.
TGTGCCAGCAGCTGGGGCGGGGGATCTACTGAAGCTTTCTTT
CASSWGGGSTEAFF
>TRBJ2-1|.|TRBV5-1|.
TGCGCCAGCAGCTTGGGGGATCTCCCCAATGAGCAGTTCTTC
CASSLGDLPNEQFF
>TRBJ2-3|.|TRBV10-3|TRBD1
TGTGCCATCAGAGGACAGGGTACAGATACGCAGTATTTT
CAIRGQGTDTQYF
>TRBJ1-2|.|TRBV5-4|TRBD1
TGTGCCAGCAGCCCCCAACAGGGGGCCCACTATGGCTACACCTTC
CASSPQQGAHYGYTF
>TRBJ2-6|.|TRBV4-2|TRBD2
TGTGCCAGCAGCCAAGGTCCAGGGACTAGGTCTGGGGCCAACGTCCTGACTTTC
CASSQGPGTRSGANVLTF
>TRBJ2-1|.|TRBV11-3|.
TGTGCCAGCAGCCGGACTTACAATGAGCAGTTCTTC
CASSRTYNEQFF
>TRBJ2-7|once|TRBV7-2|TRBD1
TGTGCCAGCAGCTTAGCGCGGGACAGGGAAAACGAGCAGTACTTC
CASSLARDRENEQYF
>TRBJ2-1|few|TRBV20-1|.
TGCAGTGCTAGTCATACTGAGCAGTTCTTC
CSASHTEQFF
>TRBJ1-1|.|TRBV7-2|.
TGTGCCAGCAGCTTAGCCAGGGGCGCTGAAGCTTTCTTT
CASSLARGAEAFF
>TRBJ2-5|.|TRBV27|.
TGTGCCAGCAGTTTATGGGGAGATCAAGAGACCCAGTACTTC
CASSLWGDQETQYF
>TRBJ1-3|.|TRBV25-1|.
TGTGCCAGCAGTGACTTTGCTGGAAACACCATATATTTT
CASSDFAGNTIYF
>TRBJ2-1|.|TRBV5-1|.
TGCGCCAGCAGCACCGGGACCCTCCAGTTCTTC
CASSTGTLQFF
>TRBJ2-3|few|TRBV18|TRBD1
TGTGCCAGCTCACCAGGGGGACAGAGCACAGATACGCAGTATTTT
CASSPGGQSTDTQYF
>TRBJ2-4|many|TRBV7-9|TRBD1
TGTGCCAGCGGGACAGTGGGAAACATTCAGTACTTC
CASGTVGNIQYF
>TRBJ2-7|.|TRBV2|.
TGTGCCAGCAGTGAGCAAGCCTACGAGCAGTACTTC
CASSEQAYEQYF
>TRBJ2-3|.|TRBV5-1|.
TGCGCCAGCAGATTTCTTCGGGGGGCGGAAGATACGCAGTATTTT
CASRFLRGAEDTQYF
>TRBJ2-2|.|TRBV30|TRBD2
TGTGCCTGGAAAGGGACTATTAACACCGGGGAGCTGTTTTTT
CAWKGTINTGELFF
>TRBJ2-4|.|TRBV6-5|.
TGTGCCAGCAGTTACCAGGACCTGGGCAAAAACATTCAGTACTTC
CASSYQDLGKNIQYF
>TRBJ1-5|.|TRBV27|TRBD1
TGTGCCAGCAGGGATATACAGGGGGAGCAGCCCCAGCATTTT
CASRDIQGEQPQHF
>TRBJ2-5|.|TRBV28|.
TGTGCCAGCAGTTGGGGGGGGCAACCAGAGACCCAGTACTTC
CASSWGGQPETQYF
>TRBJ2-7|.|TRBV29-1|TRBD2
TGCAGCGTTGAAGTGCGGGAGGCCATCTACGAGCAGTACTTC
CSVEVREAIYEQYF
>TRBJ2-7|once|TRBV5-1|.
TGCGCCAGCAGCTTGGGGACAAACCGGGCTACCGAGCAGTACTTC
CASSLGTNRATEQYF
>TRBJ1-5|few|TRBV10-3|.
TGTGCCATCAGTGACAGGGGAACAAGCAATCAGCCCCAGCATTTT
CAISDRGTSNQPQHF
>TRBJ2-7|.|TRBV5-1|.
TGCGCCAGCAGCTCCGGGACACTTGCCTACGAGCAGTACTTC
CASSSGTLAYEQYF
>TRBJ2-2|.|TRBV5-1|.
TGCGCCAGCAGCTTGCGCCTACCTAACACCGGGGAGCTGTTTTTT
CASSLRLPNTGELFF
>TRBJ2-3|few|TRBV2|.
TGTGCCAGCAGTGAATGGACGTCGGCAGATACGCAGTATTTT
CASSEWTSADTQYF
>TRBJ1-2|once|TRBV28|.
TGTGCCAGCAGTTCCAACAGGGTTGGCTACACCTTC
CASSSNRVGYTF
>TRBJ2-7|few|TRBV10-2|TRBD1
TGCGCCAGCAGTGATGGACAGGGGAGATACGAGCAGTACTTC
CASSDGQGRYEQYF
>TRBJ2-1|.|TRBV5-1|TRBD1
TGCGCCAGCAGCCATGGACAGGGCACTGAGGAGGTCTTC
CASSHGQGTEEVF
>TRBJ1-1|.|TRBV5-6|.
TGTGCCAGCAGCTTAGTCGGGGGCGCCCAGTTTGCTTTCTTT
CASSLVGGAQFAFF
>TRBJ2-1|.|TRBV19|TRBD2
TGTGCCAGTAGTCCCGAGGGGCGGGAGGGGGGCAATGAGCAGTTCTTC
CASSPEGREGGNEQFF
>TRBJ2-5|.|TRBV4-1|TRBD2
TGCGCCAGCAGCCAAGAGAGGTTCGCGGGAGGGGTCCAAGAGACCCAGTACTTC
CASSQERFAGGVQETQYF
>TRBJ2-7|.|TRBV5-1|TRBD1
TGCGCCAGCTCGTCCTTGAAGGGACAGGGGGGGGAAGAGCAGTACTTC
CASSSLKGQGGEEQYF